Listed below are T cell receptor beta chains from one sample, sequenced in a study of breast tumors, draining lymph nodes, adjacent tissues. A single record per CDR3 protein comes from TCRdb applying MiXCR to the multiplex PCR reads. The sample carries 65,000 to 80,000 distinct CDR3 sequences, approximately 19% recorded once. The sequenced sample consisted of axillary lymph node tissue. The receptors derive from a female donor with breast cancer. Some clones in this sample may be carry-over from other donors' samples. The conserved cysteine and the conserved F or W are not part of the CDR3 here. Clone sizes are given selectively: once, few, many, or a class where the clone is expanded.

cdr3_length v_call clone_size cdr3_aa
13 TRBV28 - ASSLGEYSNQHQH
13 TRBV6-1 many ASSEVRGPGNTIY
12 TRBV27 once ANSPQGAFGELF
13 TRBV15 - ATSSRAGDSYEQY
10 TRBV28 few VIQREGYEQY
11 TRBV7-8 many ASSRFITDTQY
14 TRBV7-8 many ASSHDGGSGANVLT
12 TRBV7-2 - ASSRGQSATEAF
14 TRBV6-5 many ASSWTLAGGGGEQF
12 TRBV28 - ASSSQGRKQPQH
13 TRBV7-4 many ASSCPNSGSYEQY
12 TRBV7-3 many ASSLGSFADTQY
11 TRBV20-1 - SARRQGGTEAF
15 TRBV7-8 many ASSQETSGRALDTQY
11 TRBV5-6 many ASSHRDSEKLF
15 TRBV4-1 - ASSRGAGLLNYCEQY
12 TRBV7-2 many ASSLGTGADTQY
17 TRBV5-6 many ASSLTSGRTQSSYNEQF
12 TRBV5-4 many ASSFTGTVYGYT
15 TRBV27 few ASSRDLAGLLPNEQF
17 TRBV12-5 - ASGLVRASGLSSYNEQF
13 TRBV3-1 - ASSQEGGRADTQY
12 TRBV6-5 many ATQGGQGGYGYT
12 TRBV27 - ARGLAGATDTQY
12 TRBV19 many ASSIQGGNYGYT
15 TRBV19 many ASTRLPARSGANVLT
14 TRBV4-3 many ASSQDMGVRVQTQY